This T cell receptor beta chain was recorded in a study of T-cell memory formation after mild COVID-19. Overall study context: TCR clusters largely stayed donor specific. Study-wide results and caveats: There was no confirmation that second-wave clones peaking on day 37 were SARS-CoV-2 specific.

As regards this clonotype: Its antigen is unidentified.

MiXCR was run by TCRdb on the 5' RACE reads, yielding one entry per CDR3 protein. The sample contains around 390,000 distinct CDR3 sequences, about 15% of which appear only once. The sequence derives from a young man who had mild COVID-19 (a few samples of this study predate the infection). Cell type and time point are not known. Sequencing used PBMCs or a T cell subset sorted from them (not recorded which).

The CDR3 DNA follows: TGCAGTGCTAGAGAGGCCAGGGGGACCAATCAGCCCCAGCATTTT. Its translation: CSAREARGTNQPQHF. The rearrangement links TRBV20-1 to TRBJ1-5, with 7 bases aligning to TRBD1. CDR1 DFQATT and CDR2 SNEGSKA come from the germline V gene (reference sequence). This CDR3 is 15 amino acids long. Trimming at V came to 0 bases and at J to 3 bases, leaving 5 bases not matched to a gene.